This TCR beta chain was identified during a study of Ad26.COV2.S vaccination and SARS-CoV-2 variants. Study-level information: Sample donor was a member of the COV1001 Ad26.COV2.S trial arm. Recipients of Ad26.COV2.S got it intramuscularly, once or twice 56 days apart.

Whole-study results and caveats: Non-spike TCR breadth was similar in vaccine and placebo recipients.

TCRdb's table, derived via immunoSEQ multiplex PCR, lists solely in-frame clones and lacks some. This sample has around 340,000 clones; about 88% occur once, and the top ten carry 9.5% to 12%. The treatment was: around 19 received Ad26.COV2.S at low or high dose, single or two shots; about 5 received placebo; per-sample allocation not given. Samples came from day 63 after the first vaccine or placebo injection. Recruitment in Boston yielded a donor of adult age, 18-55 years. Trimming removed 2 bases at V and 9 bases at J, with 17 bases between. This CDR3 has 16 amino acids. The germline V gene encodes CDR1 ENHRY and CDR2 SYGVKD. On this clone: Its matching antigen is unknown.

The clonotype originates from a person aged 18-60 years who received the Ad26.COV2.S COVID-19 vaccine or a placebo. The sample was peripheral blood, taken in a trial of Ad26.COV2.S vaccine versus placebo. The rearrangement links TRBV10-3 to TRBJ1-6; D ambiguous. This chain's CDR3 is CAISEGRQAGGSPLHF. In nucleotides, the CDR3 is TGTGCCATCAGTGAGGGCCGTCAGGCCGGCGGTTCACCCCTCCACTTT.